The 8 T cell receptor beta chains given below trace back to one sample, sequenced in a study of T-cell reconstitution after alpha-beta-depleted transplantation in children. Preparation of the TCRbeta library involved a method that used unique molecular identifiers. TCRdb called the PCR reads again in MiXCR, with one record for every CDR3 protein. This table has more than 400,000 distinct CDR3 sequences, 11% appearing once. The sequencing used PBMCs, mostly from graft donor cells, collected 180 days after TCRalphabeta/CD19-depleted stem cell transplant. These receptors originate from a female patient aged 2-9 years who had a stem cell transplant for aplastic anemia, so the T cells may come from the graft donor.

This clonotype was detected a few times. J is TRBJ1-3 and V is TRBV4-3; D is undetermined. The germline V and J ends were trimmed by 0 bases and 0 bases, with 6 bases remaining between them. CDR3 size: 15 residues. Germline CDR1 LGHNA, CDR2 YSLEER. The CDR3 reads CASSQEDSSGNTIYF. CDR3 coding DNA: TGCGCCAGCAGCCAAGAAGATAGCTCTGGAAACACCATATATTTT.

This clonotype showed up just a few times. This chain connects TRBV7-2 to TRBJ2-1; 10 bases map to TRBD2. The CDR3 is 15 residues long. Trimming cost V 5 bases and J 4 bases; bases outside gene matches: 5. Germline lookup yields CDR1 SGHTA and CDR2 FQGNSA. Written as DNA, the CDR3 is TGTGCCAGCAGCCCAACTAGCGGGAAATACAATGAGCAGTTCTTC. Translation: CASSPTSGKYNEQFF.

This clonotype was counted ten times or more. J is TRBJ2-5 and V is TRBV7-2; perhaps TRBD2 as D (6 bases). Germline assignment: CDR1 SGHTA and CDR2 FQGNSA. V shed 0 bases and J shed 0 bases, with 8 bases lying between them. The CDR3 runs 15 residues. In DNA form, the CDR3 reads TGTGCCAGCAGCTTAGCGGGGGGAGACCAAGAGACCCAGTACTTC. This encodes CASSLAGGDQETQYF.

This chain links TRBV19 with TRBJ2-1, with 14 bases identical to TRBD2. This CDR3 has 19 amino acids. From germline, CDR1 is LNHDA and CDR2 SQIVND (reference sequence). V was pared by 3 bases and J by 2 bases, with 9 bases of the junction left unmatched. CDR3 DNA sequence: TGTGCCAGTAGTATTGTCGGGACTAGCGGGAGAAACGCCTACAATGAGCAGTTCTTC. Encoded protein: CASSIVGTSGRNAYNEQFF.

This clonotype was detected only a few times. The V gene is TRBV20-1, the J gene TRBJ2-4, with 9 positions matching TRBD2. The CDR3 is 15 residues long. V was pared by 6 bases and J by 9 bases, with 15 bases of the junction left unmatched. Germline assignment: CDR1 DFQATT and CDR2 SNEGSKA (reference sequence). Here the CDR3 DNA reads TGCAGTGCGACTGGACTAGCGCATTCAGCAGGCATTCAGTACTTC. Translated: CSATGLAHSAGIQYF.

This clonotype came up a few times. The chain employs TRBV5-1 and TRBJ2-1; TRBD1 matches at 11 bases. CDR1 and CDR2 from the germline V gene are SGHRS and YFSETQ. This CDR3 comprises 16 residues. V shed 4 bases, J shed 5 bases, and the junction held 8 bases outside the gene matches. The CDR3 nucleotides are TGCGCCAGCAGCGCCCCGGGACAGGGGGTCAACAATGAGCAGTTCTTC. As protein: CASSAPGQGVNNEQFF.

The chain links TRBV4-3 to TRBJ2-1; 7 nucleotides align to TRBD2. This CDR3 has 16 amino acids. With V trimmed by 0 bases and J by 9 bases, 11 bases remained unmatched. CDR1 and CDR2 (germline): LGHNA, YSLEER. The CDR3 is CASSQDISGPVVEQFF. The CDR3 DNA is TGCGCCAGCAGCCAAGACATTAGCGGGCCCGTGGTTGAGCAGTTCTTC.

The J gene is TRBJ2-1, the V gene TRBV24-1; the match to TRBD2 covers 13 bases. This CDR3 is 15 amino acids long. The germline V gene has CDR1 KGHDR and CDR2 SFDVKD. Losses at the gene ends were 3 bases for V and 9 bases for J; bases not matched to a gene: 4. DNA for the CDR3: TGTGCCACCAGTGATGTAGGACTAGCGGGAGCTGAGCAGTTCTTC. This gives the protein CATSDVGLAGAEQFF.